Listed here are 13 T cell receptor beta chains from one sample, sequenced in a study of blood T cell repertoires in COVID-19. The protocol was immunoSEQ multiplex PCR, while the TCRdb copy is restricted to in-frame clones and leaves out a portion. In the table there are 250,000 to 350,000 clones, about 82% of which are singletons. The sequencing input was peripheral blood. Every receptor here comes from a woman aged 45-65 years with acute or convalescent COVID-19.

In DNA form, the CDR3 reads TGCAGCGCATCGGGAGTTTACGAGCAGTACTTC. Protein sequence: CSASGVYEQYF. This chain uses TRBV29-1 with TRBJ2-7, with a tentative D call TRBD2 (6 bases). V was clipped by 7 bases and J by 4 bases, with 11 bases between them. The CDR3 extends over 11 amino acids. The germline V gene has CDR1 SQVTM and CDR2 ANQGSEA.

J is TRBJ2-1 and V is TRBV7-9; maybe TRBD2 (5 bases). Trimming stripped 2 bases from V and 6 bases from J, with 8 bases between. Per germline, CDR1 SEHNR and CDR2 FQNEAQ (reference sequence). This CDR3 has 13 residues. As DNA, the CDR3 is TGTGCCAGCAGCTTAACCGCGGGCAATGAGCAGTTCTTC. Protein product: CASSLTAGNEQFF. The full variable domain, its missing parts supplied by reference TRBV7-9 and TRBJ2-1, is DTGVSQNPRHKITKRGQNVTFRCDPISEHNRLYWYRQTLGQGPEFLTYFQNEAQLEKSRLLSDRFSAERPKGSFSTLEIQRTEQGDSAMYLCASSLTAGNEQFFGPGTRLTVL.

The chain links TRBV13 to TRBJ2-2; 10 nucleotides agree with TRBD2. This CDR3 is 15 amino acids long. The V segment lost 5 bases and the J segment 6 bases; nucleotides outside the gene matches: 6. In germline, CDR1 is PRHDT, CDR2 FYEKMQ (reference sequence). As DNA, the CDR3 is TGTGCCAGCAGCCCGGCTAGCGGGAGAGCCGGGGAGCTGTTTTTT. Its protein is CASSPASGRAGELFF.

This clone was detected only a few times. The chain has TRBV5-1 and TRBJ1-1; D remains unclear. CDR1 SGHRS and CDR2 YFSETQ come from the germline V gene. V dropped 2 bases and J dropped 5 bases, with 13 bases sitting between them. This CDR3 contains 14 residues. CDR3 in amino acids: CASSFFGVGTEAFF. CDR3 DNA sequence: TGCGCCAGCAGCTTTTTCGGGGTGGGGACTGAAGCTTTCTTT.

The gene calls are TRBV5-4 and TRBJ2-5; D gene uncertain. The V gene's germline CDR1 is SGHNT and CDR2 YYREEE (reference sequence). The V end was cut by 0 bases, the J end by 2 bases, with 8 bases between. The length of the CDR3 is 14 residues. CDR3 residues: CASSLGASQETQYF. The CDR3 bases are TGTGCCAGCAGCTTGGGGGCCAGTCAAGAGACCCAGTACTTC.

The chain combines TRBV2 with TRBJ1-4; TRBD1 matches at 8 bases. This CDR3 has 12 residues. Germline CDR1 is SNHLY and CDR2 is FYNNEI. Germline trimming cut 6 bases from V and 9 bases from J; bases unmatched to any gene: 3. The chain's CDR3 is CASRRTGKKLFF. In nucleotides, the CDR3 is TGTGCCAGCAGAAGGACAGGGAAAAAACTGTTTTTT.

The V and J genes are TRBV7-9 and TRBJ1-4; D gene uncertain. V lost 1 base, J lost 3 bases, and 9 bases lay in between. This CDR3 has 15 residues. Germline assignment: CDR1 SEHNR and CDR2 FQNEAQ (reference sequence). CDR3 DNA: TGTGCCAGCAGCTTAGGAGGGCTCGCTAATGAAAAACTGTTTTTT. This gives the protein CASSLGGLANEKLFF.

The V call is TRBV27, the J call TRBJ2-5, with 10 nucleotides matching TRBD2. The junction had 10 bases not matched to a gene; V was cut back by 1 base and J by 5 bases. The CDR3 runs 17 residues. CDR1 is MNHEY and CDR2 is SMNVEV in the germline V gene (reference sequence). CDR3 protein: CASSLLASGRRRETQYF. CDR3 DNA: TGTGCCAGCAGTTTATTGGCTAGCGGGAGAAGGCGGGAGACCCAGTACTTC.

CDR3 bases: TGTGCCAGTAGCTCCGGGATGTCTGGAAACACCATATATTTT. It codes for CASSSGMSGNTIYF. The rearrangement links TRBV19 to TRBJ1-3; D is unresolved. CDR3 length: 14 residues. Deletions cut 6 bases from V and 1 base from J, with 10 bases between. Germline V gene sequence: CDR1 LNHDA, CDR2 SQIVND (reference sequence).

The CDR3 here is CASSFGAISYNEQFF. For the CDR3, the DNA is TGTGCCAGCAGCTTTGGAGCAATCTCCTACAATGAGCAGTTCTTC. The chain employs TRBV7-6 and TRBJ2-1; no reliable D call. The CDR3 length is 15 residues. Trimming left V 3 bases short and J 0 bases short, with 9 bases between. Germline assignment: CDR1 SGHVS and CDR2 FNYEAQ.

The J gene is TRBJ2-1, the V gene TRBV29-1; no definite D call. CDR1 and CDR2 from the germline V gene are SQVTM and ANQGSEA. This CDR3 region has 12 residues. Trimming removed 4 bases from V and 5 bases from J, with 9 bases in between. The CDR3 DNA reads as TGCAGCGTTGGGGCTGTAGACAATGAGCAGTTCTTC. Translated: CSVGAVDNEQFF.

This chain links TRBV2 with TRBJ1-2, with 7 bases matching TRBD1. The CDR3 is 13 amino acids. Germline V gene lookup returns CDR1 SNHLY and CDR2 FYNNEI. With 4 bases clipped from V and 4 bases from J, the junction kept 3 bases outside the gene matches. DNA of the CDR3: TGTGCCAGCAGTGTGGACAGGAGCTATGGCTACACCTTC. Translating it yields CASSVDRSYGYTF.

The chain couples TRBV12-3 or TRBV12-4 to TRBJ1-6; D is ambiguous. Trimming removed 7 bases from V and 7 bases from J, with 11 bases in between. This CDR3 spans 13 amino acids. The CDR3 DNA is TGTGCCAGCACCCCAGGTCTCAATTCACCCCTCCACTTT. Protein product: CASTPGLNSPLHF.